This record looks at one T cell receptor beta chain sequence and its context. Germline CDR1 is KGHSH and CDR2 is LQKENI. The CDR3 consists of 15 residues. The V end was cut by 1 base, the J end by 5 bases, with 9 bases between. The source of the sample is a study of blood T cell repertoires in COVID-19. Study summary: Some COVID-19 samples were acute and others convalescent; all came from the United States, Italy and Spain. Sources were T cells, B-cell-depleted T cells, or PBMCs; the material itself was cDNA or gDNA.

Methods used by the authors: Quantification of nucleated cells was approximated via reference gene primer amplification. TCRdb's copy holds only in-frame clones and misses some; the assay was immunoSEQ multiplex PCR. Clone size and the V and J calls come from that table; the DNA yielded D and trimming. The sample lists roughly 40,000 clones, 85% occurring once. This rearrangement joins TRBV18 to TRBJ1-6, with D perhaps matching TRBD1 (5 bases). Sequenced: peripheral blood. The clonotype was recovered from a human donor in a cohort sampled during active COVID-19. DNA of the CDR3: TGTGCCAGCTCACCACGGGGGGGGGATAATTCACCCCTCCACTTT. Translated: CASSPRGGDNSPLHF.